The 3 T cell receptor beta chains below all came from one sample that was sequenced in a study of blood T cell repertoires in COVID-19. The repertoire was sequenced with immunoSEQ multiplex PCR; TCRdb's copy has only in-frame clones and lacks some. The sample contains about 430,000 clones, 88% of which appear only once. Specimen: PBMCs or T cells enriched from blood (not recorded which). These receptor sequences come from a woman under 30 who had been exposed to COVID-19.

The rearrangement uses TRBV14 and TRBJ1-1; 8 nucleotides line up with TRBD1. Germline V CDR1 and CDR2: SGHDN, FVKESK. This CDR3 is 13 amino acids long. Trimming took 4 bases from V and 6 from J; bases not matched to a gene: 4. The CDR3: CASSRAGGAEAFF. CDR3 DNA sequence: TGTGCCAGCAGCCGCGCAGGGGGCGCTGAAGCTTTCTTT.

The rearrangement uses TRBV28 and TRBJ2-5; D unresolved. V shed 4 bases and J shed 4 bases, with 7 bases lying between them. CDR1 and CDR2 from the germline V gene are MDHEN and SYDVKM. The CDR3 totals 12 residues. CDR3 sequence (DNA): TGTGCCAGCAGTTCCAACTTAGAGACCCAGTACTTC. Translating gives CASSSNLETQYF.

V and J are TRBV6-5 and TRBJ2-1; 8 positions match TRBD2. In germline, CDR1 is MNHEY, CDR2 SVGAGI. This CDR3 spans 13 amino acids. The V segment lost 0 bases and the J segment 10 bases; nucleotides outside the gene matches: 2. Here the CDR3 DNA reads TGTGCCAGCAGTTACTCTACGGGGGGGGAGCAGTTCTTC. It specifies CASSYSTGGEQFF.